This T cell receptor (beta chain) was sequenced for a study of CD8 T cells in ankylosing spondylitis. TCRdb re-called the 5' RACE reads through MiXCR, storing one row per CDR3 protein. The sample consists of 250,000 to 300,000 distinct CDR3 sequences, 20% of them appearing once. Comment on this clonotype: The antigen is undetermined.

The CDR3 totals 16 residues. Germline CDR1 is LGHDT and CDR2 is YNNKEL (reference sequence). The V and J ends lost 1 base and 5 bases, in that order; junction bases with no gene match: 7. Study-level results: Blood from ankylosing spondylitis patients appeared to carry a characteristic eight-variant TCR beta motif.

V and J are TRBV3-1 and TRBJ2-1, with 8 bases identical to TRBD2. Sequencing was performed on blood, either unsorted or a sorted T cell fraction (not recorded which). The source of this sequence is a male donor with ankylosing spondylitis or in good health (not recorded which). CDR3 amino acids: CASSQVASGYNNEQFF. The CDR3 nucleotides are TGTGCCAGCAGCCAAGTGGCTAGCGGGTACAACAATGAGCAGTTCTTC.